This TCR beta chain was recorded in a study of blood T cells in healthy people across ages. General study findings and limits: Unsorted PBMCs ruled out conclusive naive versus antigen-experienced comparison. Investigators viewed diversity estimates from one million T cells as underestimates, the study reported.

This clonotype came up once. Its specificity is unknown. A second PCR of about 6 to 11 cycles used a sample-barcoded 5' primer and a J-beta primer mix. TCRdb used MiXCR to reprocess the 5' RACE reads, holding one entry per CDR3 protein. Of around 1.5 million distinct CDR3 sequences listed, around 36% are singletons. The CDR3 extends over 15 amino acids. Germline CDR1 and CDR2: MGHDK and SYGVNS. The V and J ends lost 2 bases and 1 base, in that order; junction bases with no gene match: 3. The chain recombines TRBV25-1 with TRBJ1-2; 8 nucleotides line up with TRBD1. This TCR was recovered from a woman in her twenties or thirties in good health. The sample was blood. The DNA of the CDR3 is TGTGCCAGCAGTGAAGGGACAGGCCATAACTATGGCTACACCTTC. Translation: CASSEGTGHNYGYTF.